One and the same sample provided the 17 T cell receptor beta chains below, sequenced in a study of shared clonotypes between healthy human individuals. Assay: immunoSEQ multiplex PCR; the TCRdb copy retains only in-frame clones and omits some. The data contain roughly 640,000 clones, about 74% of them singletons. The sample taken for sequencing was memory CD4+ T cells sorted from blood. Subset: CD45RA-negative fraction. All receptors derive from a woman younger than 45 in good health.

J is TRBJ2-3 and V is TRBV5-1; TRBD2 matches 7 bases. J lost 3 bases, V lost 0 bases, and 10 bases had no gene match. Germline V CDR1 and CDR2: SGHRS, YFSETQ. The CDR3 loop spans 17 amino acids. The CDR3: CASSLDWAGVGTDTQYF. The CDR3, as DNA: TGCGCCAGCAGCTTGGATTGGGCGGGAGTTGGGACAGATACGCAGTATTTT.

This clone was recorded a few times. The rearrangement uses TRBV7-9 and TRBJ1-2; TRBD1 might be the D (5 bases). In germline, CDR1 is SEHNR, CDR2 FQNEAQ (reference sequence). This CDR3 contains 15 residues. V lost 0 bases to trimming and J lost 8 bases, with 16 bases between them. The CDR3 here is CASSLAGMRGEGYTF. CDR3 sequence (DNA): TGTGCCAGCAGCTTAGCGGGCATGCGGGGGGAAGGCTACACCTTC.

This chain joins TRBV11-2 and TRBJ2-3; D is perhaps TRBD1 (6 bases). Trimming took 1 base from V and 8 from J, leaving 16 bases between them. CDR1 is SGHAT, CDR2 FQNNGV, per germline. This CDR3 spans 15 amino acids. CDR3 loop: CASSLGMDNRVTQYF. The CDR3 bases are TGTGCCAGCAGCTTAGGAATGGATAACAGGGTTACGCAGTATTTT.

V gene TRBV27 combines with J gene TRBJ2-4; D perhaps matches TRBD2 (5 bases). There are 15 residues in the CDR3. V lost 6 bases and J lost 4, with 16 bases in between. Germline assignment: CDR1 MNHEY and CDR2 SMNVEV (reference sequence). In DNA, the CDR3 is TGTGCCAGCAGCCGCAACGAGGGATCGAAAAACATTCAGTACTTC. It encodes CASSRNEGSKNIQYF.

In DNA, the CDR3 is TGTGCCAGCAGCGCATCCGGGGCCGGTCGCTACGAGCAGTACTTC. Translated: CASSASGAGRYEQYF. This chain joins TRBV6-1 and TRBJ2-7, with D perhaps matching TRBD1 or TRBD2 (5 bases each). Germline loops: CDR1 MNHNS, CDR2 SASEGT. Trimming removed 6 bases from V and 3 bases from J, with 18 bases in between. CDR3 size: 15 residues.

The CDR3 DNA follows: TGTGCCAGCAGTGAAGTGTCCCTCGAAGCTTTCTTT. Protein product: CASSEVSLEAFF. J is TRBJ1-1 and V is TRBV2; no firm D call. Trimming removed 1 base from V and 8 bases from J, with 8 bases in between. The germline gives CDR1 SNHLY, CDR2 FYNNEI. The CDR3 is 12 amino acids.

In this sample, this clone turned up a few times. The chain carries TRBV27 and TRBJ2-6; 16 nucleotides match TRBD2. CDR3 length: 20 amino acids. Looked up from germline, CDR1 is MNHEY and CDR2 is SMNVEV (reference sequence). V lost 8 bases to trimming and J lost 0 bases; unmatched junction nucleotides: 10. CDR3 nucleotide sequence: TGTGCCAGCCGAGGTGGGACTAGCGGGAGGGAGGGCTCTGGGGCCAACGTCCTGACTTTC. Translated, it gives CASRGGTSGREGSGANVLTF.

This chain connects TRBV25-1 to TRBJ2-6; 9 bases map to TRBD1. The CDR3 is 16 residues long. Germline V CDR1 and CDR2: MGHDK, SYGVNS. V lost 6 bases, J lost 2 bases, and 5 bases stayed unmatched. The CDR3 coding sequence is TGTGCCAGCAGCCAGGACAGGGGACCTGGGGCCAACGTCCTGACTTTC. It encodes CASSQDRGPGANVLTF. Full variable domain (missing parts from reference TRBV25-1 and TRBJ2-6): EADIYQTPRYLVIGTGKKITLECSQTMGHDKMYWYQQDPGMELHLIHYSYGVNSTEKGDLSSESTVSRIRTEHFPLTLESARPSHTSQYLCASSQDRGPGANVLTFGAGSRLTVL.

V gene TRBV10-3 combines with J gene TRBJ2-7; tentatively, D is TRBD2 (6 bases). Trimming stripped 8 bases from V and 7 bases from J, with 18 bases between. This CDR3 has 13 amino acids. CDR1 and CDR2 (germline): ENHRY, SYGVKD. CDR3 region: CAISGVSRVEQYF. The CDR3 DNA follows: TGTGCCATCTCGGGGGTAAGCCGGGTGGAGCAGTACTTC.

The chain uses TRBV30 and TRBJ1-3; no firm D call. The V end was cut by 0 bases, the J end by 3 bases, with 6 bases between. Looked up from germline, CDR1 is GTSNPN and CDR2 is SVGIG (reference sequence). The CDR3 is 13 amino acids. The DNA for the CDR3 is TGTGCCTGGAGTGTCGGATTTGGAAACACCATATATTTT. It translates to CAWSVGFGNTIYF.

The chain is built from TRBV12-1 and TRBJ2-7; no check of the table's D call, TRBD1, against the DNA was made. TRBV12-1 corresponds to a pseudogene. CDR3 size: 15 residues. CDR3 region: CASSTLPGHYYEQYF. CDR3 in DNA: TGTGCCAGCAGTACGCTGCCGGGACACTACTACGAGCAGTACTTC.

The chain recombines TRBV19 with TRBJ2-7; 10 bases agree with TRBD1. Unmatched junction bases numbered 4, after V lost 8 bases and J lost 3 bases. Germline CDR1 is LNHDA and CDR2 is SQIVND (reference sequence). The CDR3 sequence is 13 residues long. The CDR3: CASRRTGGYEQYF. CDR3 bases: TGTGCCAGTCGACGGACAGGGGGCTACGAGCAGTACTTC.

This clone was detected a few times. The chain combines TRBV6-5 with TRBJ2-7, with 9 bases aligning to TRBD1. The CDR3 covers 14 residues. Per the germline V gene, CDR1 is MNHEY and CDR2 is SVGAGI. V trimming: 7 bases; J trimming: 4 bases; junction bases outside the gene matches: 8. The CDR3 spells CASKKGQGSYEQYF. The CDR3 coding sequence is TGTGCCAGCAAAAAGGGACAGGGATCGTACGAGCAGTACTTC.

The chain carries TRBV5-4 and TRBJ1-2; no reliable D call. This CDR3 contains 13 residues. The ends were cut back, 2 bases at V and 3 bases at J, with 8 bases in the middle. Germline CDR1 is SGHNT and CDR2 is YYREEE (reference sequence). In DNA form, the CDR3 reads TGTGCCAGCAGCTTATCTCTAGACTATGGCTACACCTTC. This sequence encodes CASSLSLDYGYTF.

This clone has just a few counts. The V gene is TRBV19, the J gene TRBJ1-5, with TRBD1 identical over 8 bases. The germline CDR1 and CDR2 sequences are LNHDA and SQIVND (reference sequence). This CDR3 region has 15 residues. V dropped 5 bases and J dropped 2; count of bases not matched to a gene: 5. CDR3 sequence (DNA): TGTGCCAGTAGTGCAGGGGGCAGTGGCAATCAGCCCCAGCATTTT. Its translation is CASSAGGSGNQPQHF.

This sequence joins TRBV27 and TRBJ1-5; 7 nucleotides match TRBD1. The germline CDR1 and CDR2 sequences are MNHEY and SMNVEV (reference sequence). The V gene end was trimmed by 5 bases and the J gene end by 5 bases; junction bases not matched to a gene: 12. The CDR3 loop spans 16 amino acids. The CDR3 DNA reads as TGTGCCAGCAGTCCATGGGACAGCCTTTCCCATCAGCCCCAGCATTTT. It encodes CASSPWDSLSHQPQHF.

The chain is built from TRBV30 and TRBJ2-1, with D maybe TRBD2 (7 bases). The CDR3 spans 13 residues. Deletions cut 8 bases from V and 6 bases from J, with 17 bases between. Germline CDR1 is GTSNPN and CDR2 is SVGIG (reference sequence). This chain's CDR3 is CALRGGTTNEQFF. The DNA for the CDR3 is TGTGCCCTGCGAGGGGGGACTACCAATGAGCAGTTCTTC.